One TCR beta chain is described in this entry. Its antigen is unidentified. These data are taken from a study of long-term antiretroviral therapy in people with HIV. At the survey level, the v3.0 immunoSEQ assay was run. This table comes from immunoSEQ multiplex PCR, and its TCRdb copy is limited to in-frame clones, with some not included. The sample has approximately 15,000 clones, approximately 83% seen once; the top ten hold around 17%. Study observations and caveats: The study found narrower CDR3 length ranges in HIV repertoires than in controls. Clones that had undergone expansion before ART dominated the repertoire at all time points.

Specimens carried about 0.85-11 million cryopreserved PBMC before DNA extraction. The source was unsorted PBMCs, collected just before starting antiretroviral therapy. The clonotype was recovered from a man in his forties or fifties with HIV.

DNA for the CDR3: TGTGCCATCAGTGAGGCTGGCAGGAACACTGAAGCTTTCTTT. It encodes CAISEAGRNTEAFF. The rearrangement links TRBV10-3 to TRBJ1-1; D is unresolved. Trimming removed 2 bases at V and 1 base at J, with 8 bases between. Germline CDR1 is ENHRY and CDR2 is SYGVKD. There are 14 residues in the CDR3.